Listed here are 21 T cell receptor beta chains from one sample, sequenced in a study of Ad26.COV2.S vaccination and SARS-CoV-2 variants. Treatment described: roughly 18 received Ad26.COV2.S at low or high dose, single or two shots; five or six received placebo; per-sample allocation not given. The samples date from day 63 after the first vaccine or placebo injection. Sequenced by immunoSEQ multiplex PCR; TCRdb stores in-frame clones only, minus some. The table shows 400,000 to 450,000 clones, with around 90% occurring only once. Sequences were derived from peripheral blood, sampled in a trial of Ad26.COV2.S vaccine versus placebo. Receptors originate from a person between 18 and 65 years old who received the Ad26.COV2.S COVID-19 vaccine or a placebo.

The rearrangement uses TRBV28 and TRBJ2-1; TRBD2 aligns across 7 bases. The CDR3 runs to 15 residues. V lost 4 bases and J lost 7; bases outside the gene matches: 10. Germline CDR1 is MDHEN and CDR2 is SYDVKM. The CDR3 loop reads CASSSFVAGQNEQFF. In DNA, the CDR3 is TGTGCCAGCAGTTCATTCGTAGCGGGCCAAAATGAGCAGTTCTTC.

This sequence joins TRBV19 and TRBJ2-5; unclear D gene. CDR3 length: 10 amino acids. The ends were cut back, 9 bases at V and 2 bases at J, with 4 bases in the middle. Germline assignment: CDR1 LNHDA and CDR2 SQIVND (reference sequence). For the CDR3, the DNA is TGTGCCAGCGGGCAAGAGACCCAGTACTTC. Its translation: CASGQETQYF.

This clone came up once. V is TRBV10-2 and J is TRBJ2-3, with 10 bases matching TRBD2. The CDR3 contains 15 residues. Germline V gene sequence: CDR1 WSHSY, CDR2 SAAADI. Trimming took 8 bases from V and 1 from J; bases not matched to a gene: 6. CDR3 nucleotide sequence: TGCGCCAGCCAGATAGCGGGAGGCGGCACAGATACGCAGTATTTT. Translation gives CASQIAGGGTDTQYF.

This clone was detected only once. The V gene is TRBV28, the J gene TRBJ2-1, with 14 bases fitting TRBD2. CDR3 length equals 17 residues. Germline trimming cut 2 bases from V and 8 bases from J; bases unmatched to any gene: 8. Germline V gives CDR1 MDHEN, CDR2 SYDVKM. CDR3 region: CASSLRGGLAGVYEQFF. The CDR3 DNA sequence: TGTGCCAGCAGTTTAAGGGGGGGACTAGCGGGAGTCTATGAGCAGTTCTTC.

This chain links TRBV30 with TRBJ2-2; maybe TRBD1 (7 bases). The CDR3 sequence is 13 residues long. Trimming removed 8 bases at V and 6 bases at J, with 16 bases between. Germline V gene sequence: CDR1 GTSNPN, CDR2 SVGIG (reference sequence). The CDR3 DNA is TGTGCCGCGGGACAGACAATCGCCGGGGAGCTGTTTTTT. Translation: CAAGQTIAGELFF.

The chain links TRBV6-2 or TRBV6-3 to TRBJ1-1, with D perhaps matching TRBD1 (5 bases). This CDR3 is built from 15 residues. The V end lost 2 bases, the J end lost 0 bases, and 10 bases lay between the germline ends. Germline CDR1 and CDR2: MNHEY and SVGEGT. The CDR3 loop reads CASSYRGSMNTEAFF. The CDR3, as DNA: TGTGCCAGCAGTTACAGGGGCAGTATGAACACTGAAGCTTTCTTT.

This clone appeared many times. The chain is built from TRBV11-2 and TRBJ1-1; perhaps TRBD1 as D (6 bases). This CDR3 comprises 14 residues. Deletions cut 5 bases from V and 1 base from J, with 11 bases between. Germline V gives CDR1 SGHAT, CDR2 FQNNGV. CDR3 DNA sequence: TGTGCCAGCAGCAGCAGGGGCGAGAACACTGAAGCTTTCTTT. This gives the protein CASSSRGENTEAFF.

The chain uses TRBV12-3 or TRBV12-4 and TRBJ1-2; tentatively, D is TRBD1 (5 bases). The V and J ends lost 6 bases and 6 bases respectively, with 11 bases between them. This CDR3 has 12 amino acids. CDR3 sequence (DNA): TGTGCCAGCAGCGTTACAGGACATGGCTACACCTTC. Its protein product is CASSVTGHGYTF.

The chain has TRBV6-5 and TRBJ1-2; no definite D call. Trimming stripped 6 bases from V and 4 bases from J, with 12 bases between. This CDR3 contains 13 residues. Germline V gene sequence: CDR1 MNHEY, CDR2 SVGAGI. CDR3: CASRISDFYGYTF. CDR3 sequence (DNA): TGTGCCAGCAGAATTTCAGATTTCTATGGCTACACCTTC.

The chain uses TRBV6-2 or TRBV6-3 and TRBJ2-2; 11 bases align to TRBD2. Losses at the gene ends were 5 bases for V and 5 bases for J; bases not matched to a gene: 7. The CDR3 is 16 residues long. Germline V gene data show CDR1 as MNHEY and CDR2 as SVGEGT. The CDR3 is CASSKLAGDPTGELFF. CDR3 bases: TGTGCCAGCAGTAAACTAGCGGGAGATCCAACCGGGGAGCTGTTTTTT.

The genes are TRBV14 and TRBJ2-3; no definite D call. This CDR3 has 15 amino acids. Germline CDR1 and CDR2: SGHDN and FVKESK. The V and J ends lost 4 bases and 1 base respectively, with 12 bases between them. The DNA for the CDR3 is TGTGCCAGCAGCCTGCTGGGCGGTCGCACAGATACGCAGTATTTT. As protein: CASSLLGGRTDTQYF.

V gene TRBV5-1 combines with J gene TRBJ2-3; D possibly corresponds to TRBD2 (5 bases). The V end lost 7 bases, the J end lost 2 bases, and 20 bases lay between the germline ends. Germline-derived CDR1 and CDR2 are SGHRS and YFSETQ. The length of the CDR3 is 16 residues. The DNA for the CDR3 is TGCGCCAGCGCCAACGGGATGGACGGTTTCACAGATACGCAGTATTTT. This translates into CASANGMDGFTDTQYF.

The V gene is TRBV2, the J gene TRBJ1-5; tentative D call: TRBD1 (5 bases). This CDR3 comprises 14 residues. V lost 6 bases and J 4 bases, leaving 13 bases between the germline ends. Per germline, CDR1 SNHLY and CDR2 FYNNEI. This CDR3 is CASSAGAGNQPQHF. The CDR3 DNA reads as TGTGCCAGCAGCGCCGGGGCAGGGAATCAGCCCCAGCATTTT.

This chain connects TRBV7-2 to TRBJ2-7; 12 bases align to TRBD1. Looked up from germline, CDR1 is SGHTA and CDR2 is FQGNSA. The CDR3 spans 18 residues. The ends lost 0 bases at V and 2 bases at J; junction bases unmatched: 8. The CDR3 DNA is TGTGCCAGCAGCTTAGCACTTTTAGGGACAGGGGGCGCCTACGAGCAGTACTTC. Its protein is CASSLALLGTGGAYEQYF.

This chain uses TRBV7-2 with TRBJ2-7; unclear D gene. V gave up 3 bases and J gave up 0 bases, with 12 bases separating them. CDR1 and CDR2 from the germline V gene are SGHTA and FQGNSA. There are 15 residues in the CDR3. CDR3 nucleotides: TGTGCCAGCAGCTTTCTGACTGTGAGCTCCTACGAGCAGTACTTC. Amino acids: CASSFLTVSSYEQYF.

CDR3 nucleotides: TGTGCCATCTTGGGCGACAGGATGAACACTGAAGCTTTCTTT. Translated, it gives CAILGDRMNTEAFF. This chain uses TRBV10-3 with TRBJ1-1, with D possibly being TRBD1 (6 bases). Trimming stripped 8 bases from V and 0 bases from J, with 13 bases between. This CDR3 region has 14 residues. CDR1 is ENHRY, CDR2 SYGVKD, per germline.

The chain recombines TRBV4-1 with TRBJ1-2; TRBD1 might be the D (6 bases). The CDR3 loop spans 18 amino acids. Deletions cut 1 base from V and 0 bases from J, with 18 bases between. CDR1 MGHRA and CDR2 YSYEKL come from the germline V gene. CDR3 nucleotide sequence: TGCGCCAGCAGCCAAGGGGACCTGGGGGCTATAGCTAACTATGGCTACACCTTC. Amino acids: CASSQGDLGAIANYGYTF.

This clone was counted a single time. J is TRBJ2-7 and V is TRBV3-1 (or the pseudogene TRBV3-2), with 8 nucleotides matching TRBD2. J gave up 0 bases and V 4 bases, and 5 bases lay outside the gene matches. The CDR3 sequence is 15 residues long. Per germline, CDR1 LGHDT and CDR2 YNNKEL (reference sequence). CDR3 nucleotide sequence: TGTGCCAGCAGCCCAGGTAGCGGGACCTCCTACGAGCAGTACTTC. Its translation: CASSPGSGTSYEQYF.

The rearrangement uses TRBV30 and TRBJ1-1; tentatively, D is TRBD1 (5 bases). CDR1 is GTSNPN, CDR2 SVGIG, per germline (reference sequence). Trimming shortened V by 3 bases and J by 1 base, and 9 bases separated the two germline ends. This CDR3 has 13 residues. CDR3 coding DNA: TGTGCCTGGAGCAGACAGAGGAACACTGAAGCTTTCTTT. Its translation: CAWSRQRNTEAFF.

The chain links TRBV25-1 to TRBJ2-7; TRBD1 matches at 7 bases. Germline-derived CDR1 and CDR2 are MGHDK and SYGVNS. With 3 bases clipped from V and 7 bases from J, the junction kept 9 bases outside the gene matches. The CDR3 runs to 14 residues. CDR3 in amino acids: CASSEPTGVGEQYF. The CDR3 nucleotides read TGTGCCAGCAGTGAGCCTACAGGGGTGGGGGAGCAGTACTTC.

The rearrangement joins TRBV19 to TRBJ2-1, with D possibly being TRBD1 (5 bases). Trimming removed 1 base from V and 0 bases from J, with 10 bases in between. The CDR3 extends over 16 amino acids. CDR1 LNHDA and CDR2 SQIVND come from the germline V gene (reference sequence). The CDR3 sequence: CASSIVGRASYNEQFF. CDR3 DNA: TGTGCCAGTAGTATAGTCGGCAGGGCCTCCTACAATGAGCAGTTCTTC.